The rows below give T cell receptor beta chains drawn from one sample of a study of post-analysis software for immune sequencing data. Each CDR3 protein gets one entry after TCRdb re-called the PCR reads with MiXCR. The sample lists about 260,000 distinct CDR3 sequences; 30% to 45% were seen once. The sequenced material came from blood. The source is a girl aged 5-17 years with multiple sclerosis. CDR3s include the opening cysteine and the closing phenylalanine or tryptophan. The D gene is left open where the match is weak. Clone size is shown for a subset of rows, as once, few, many or a class of expanded clone.

D	J	V	size	length	CDR3	DNA
NA	TRBJ1-5	TRBV30	NA	11	CAWGIQVPQHF	TGTGCCTGGGGGATCCAAGTGCCCCAGCATTTT
TRBD1	TRBJ2-1	TRBV7-2	once	16	CASSLEGTGVTNEQFF	TGTGCCAGCAGCTTAGAGGGGACAGGGGTGACGAATGAGCAGTTCTTC
NA	TRBJ1-1	TRBV5-1	NA	15	CASSHRRWLNTEAFF	TGCGCCAGCAGCCACAGGCGCTGGCTGAACACTGAAGCTTTCTTT
NA	TRBJ2-7	TRBV29-1	NA	12	CSVETGLYEQYF	TGCAGCGTTGAAACCGGGCTCTACGAGCAGTACTTC
TRBD1	TRBJ1-1	TRBV5-1	NA	14	CASSMQQGDTEAFF	TGCGCCAGCAGCATGCAACAGGGGGACACTGAAGCTTTCTTT
NA	TRBJ2-5	TRBV11-3	many	15	CASSLGRGPRETQYF	TGTGCCAGCAGCTTAGGGCGGGGGCCGAGGGAGACCCAGTACTTC
TRBD1	TRBJ1-1	TRBV7-2	few	14	CASSKGQGITEAFF	TGTGCCAGCAGCAAGGGACAGGGGATCACTGAAGCTTTCTTT
NA	TRBJ1-6	TRBV2	NA	15	CASKGESSYNSPLHF	TGTGCCAGCAAGGGCGAGAGCTCCTATAATTCACCCCTCCACTTT
TRBD2	TRBJ2-1	TRBV12-3/TRBV12-4	many	15	CASSSRLAGGREQFF	TGTGCCAGCAGTAGCAGACTAGCGGGAGGACGGGAGCAGTTCTTC
NA	TRBJ2-1	TRBV30	NA	12	CAWTALGGEQFF	TGTGCCTGGACCGCGCTAGGAGGTGAGCAGTTCTTC
NA	TRBJ2-1	TRBV18	few	16	CASSPISGVNRGEQFF	TGTGCCAGCTCACCAATATCGGGAGTTAATCGCGGTGAGCAGTTCTTC
NA	TRBJ1-4	TRBV14	NA	13	CASSRAENEKLFF	TGTGCCAGCAGCCGTGCAGAAAATGAAAAACTGTTTTTT
TRBD2	TRBJ2-3	TRBV12-3/TRBV12-4	many	17	CASSSGQLAGGADTQYF	TGTGCCAGCAGTTCCGGCCAACTAGCGGGAGGTGCAGATACGCAGTATTTT
TRBD1	TRBJ1-6	TRBV6-1	many	22	CASSEQAAERGLVAVNNSPLHF	TGTGCCAGCAGTGAACAAGCCGCGGAGAGGGGGCTAGTAGCGGTTAATAATTCACCCCTCCACTTT
NA	TRBJ1-2	TRBV7-9	many	17	CASSRGQLIRSNYGYTF	TGTGCCAGCAGCCGCGGACAGTTAATACGATCCAACTATGGCTACACCTTC
NA	TRBJ1-5	TRBV5-1	NA	15	CASSLDRYSNQPQHF	TGCGCCAGCAGCTTGGACAGGTATAGCAATCAGCCCCAGCATTTT
TRBD2	TRBJ2-7	TRBV20-1	NA	13	CSAGTSGRYEQYF	TGCAGTGCTGGGACTAGCGGGAGGTACGAGCAGTACTTC
NA	TRBJ2-7	TRBV7-2	NA	12	CASTLDRYEQYF	TGTGCCAGCACCCTCGACAGGTACGAGCAGTACTTC
NA	TRBJ1-2	TRBV20-1	NA	12	CSARDKSYGYTF	TGCAGTGCTAGAGATAAGAGCTATGGCTACACCTTC
NA	TRBJ2-1	TRBV28	NA	11	CASSGSNEQFF	TGTGCCAGCAGCGGATCCAATGAGCAGTTCTTC
NA	TRBJ1-4	TRBV3-1	few	15	CASSQVFVQNEKLFF	TGTGCCAGCAGCCAAGTCTTCGTGCAGAATGAAAAACTGTTTTTT
NA	TRBJ2-5	TRBV28	NA	14	CASSMDKAGETQYF	TGTGCCAGCAGTATGGACAAGGCCGGAGAGACCCAGTACTTC
NA	TRBJ2-4	TRBV29-1	many	14	CSVSGALAKNIQYF	TGCAGCGTCTCCGGGGCGCTAGCCAAAAACATTCAGTACTTC
TRBD1	TRBJ1-1	TRBV25-1	many	15	CASRAQGEESTEAFF	TGTGCCAGCAGAGCACAGGGGGAAGAGAGCACTGAAGCTTTCTTT
TRBD2	TRBJ2-1	TRBV20-1	many	13	CSAGTSGSWEQFF	TGCAGTGCCGGGACTAGCGGGAGTTGGGAGCAGTTCTTC
NA	TRBJ2-1	TRBV6-5	many	12	CASSTPPGEQFF	TGTGCCAGCAGTACCCCCCCTGGGGAGCAGTTCTTC
NA	TRBJ1-2	TRBV20-1	NA	15	CSASLNAVRDYGYTF	TGCAGTGCTAGCTTAAATGCGGTCCGCGACTATGGCTACACCTTC
TRBD1	TRBJ1-2	TRBV12-3/TRBV12-4	NA	15	CASSLTGQANYGYTF	TGTGCCAGCAGTCTAACCGGACAGGCGAACTATGGCTACACCTTC
NA	TRBJ1-1	TRBV7-9	many	12	CASSSGGTEAFF	TGTGCCAGCAGCTCCGGTGGGACTGAAGCTTTCTTT
TRBD1	TRBJ1-1	TRBV27	NA	14	CASSLDRAWTEAFF	TGTGCCAGCAGTTTAGACAGGGCCTGGACTGAAGCTTTCTTT
NA	TRBJ2-5	TRBV4-1	many	13	CASSQWIRETQYF	TGCGCCAGCAGCCAATGGATTCGGGAGACCCAGTACTTC
TRBD1	TRBJ2-3	TRBV5-1	many	14	CASSPGQYTDTQYF	TGCGCCAGCAGCCCGGGACAGTACACAGATACGCAGTATTTT
TRBD1	TRBJ2-5	TRBV24-1	NA	15	CATSDRTGEIETQYF	TGTGCCACCAGTGACCGGACAGGGGAGATAGAGACCCAGTACTTC
NA	TRBJ2-1	TRBV20-1	many	15	CSARDRVGSYNEQFF	TGCAGTGCTAGAGATCGGGTAGGCTCCTACAATGAGCAGTTCTTC
NA	TRBJ2-7	TRBV29-1	NA	12	CSVGDSFYEQYF	TGCAGCGTTGGTGACAGCTTCTACGAGCAGTACTTC
TRBD2	TRBJ2-3	TRBV2	many	15	CASSRGLDYTDTQYF	TGTGCCAGCAGCCGTGGACTAGACTACACAGATACGCAGTATTTT
NA	TRBJ1-5	TRBV9	many	15	CASSPSGFGNQPQHF	TGTGCCAGCAGCCCCTCAGGATTTGGCAATCAGCCCCAGCATTTT
NA	TRBJ1-5	TRBV4-1	NA	14	CASSQDGVGQPQHF	TGCGCCAGCAGCCAGGACGGGGTCGGTCAGCCCCAGCATTTT
TRBD1	TRBJ1-1	TRBV29-1	NA	17	CSVEGGQELLGNTEAFF	TGCAGCGTTGAAGGGGGACAGGAGCTCCTTGGGAACACTGAAGCTTTCTTT
TRBD1	TRBJ2-7	TRBV5-6	many	14	CASSIPGQTYEQYF	TGTGCCAGCAGCATTCCGGGACAGACCTACGAGCAGTACTTC